Listed below are T cell receptor beta chains from one sample, sequenced in a study of cytomegalovirus exposure and HLA in healthy donors. Generated by immunoSEQ multiplex PCR, the TCRdb table keeps only in-frame clones and is missing some. Altogether 100,000 to 150,000 clones are present, around 75% being singletons, with the ten largest covering 3% to 4%. The sequenced sample consisted of PBMCs. These receptors came from a woman aged 50 to 60 in good health and CMV-seronegative. Both conserved end residues are part of each CDR3.

j_gene	v_gene	CDR3aa
TRBJ2-7	TRBV10-3	CAIGLPFSYEQYF
TRBJ1-2	TRBV28	CASSSQHIYTF
TRBJ2-2	TRBV4-3	CASSQESASATGELFF
TRBJ1-1	TRBV5-4	CASSLGNGETF
TRBJ2-3	TRBV5-4	CASSLAGVADTQYF
TRBJ2-7	TRBV7-9	CASSFTTTGLAYEQYF
TRBJ1-1	TRBV10-3	CAIQGDRAKVTEAFF
TRBJ2-3	TRBV9	CASSVEGAGDTQYF
TRBJ1-2	TRBV7-8	CASSAIQGSYGYTF
TRBJ2-3	TRBV7-6	CATTPGTSSTDTQYF
TRBJ1-1	TRBV5-5	CASSYTSQGTEAFF
TRBJ2-7	TRBV19	CASSIGGLAGYEQYF
TRBJ2-1	TRBV7-2	CASSLGLGEGFF
TRBJ2-3	TRBV4-3	CASSHPIGGAGTDTQYF
TRBJ2-2	TRBV10-3	CAISEREPSPGELFF
TRBJ2-7	TRBV30	CAVGTVGYEQYF
TRBJ1-1	TRBV5-4	CASSLDAGVTEAFF
TRBJ2-3	TRBV7-6	CASSFGGGDTQYF
TRBJ2-1	TRBV20-1	CSAPDYNEQFF
TRBJ2-7	TRBV30	CAWSWAPSSPEQYF
TRBJ2-1	TRBV5-6	CASSFSLAGVEEQFF
TRBJ2-7	TRBV15	CATSRMGGGRGDYEQYF
TRBJ1-2	TRBV28	CASSLMGRGGGYTF
TRBJ1-2	TRBV30	CAWSGGQGRGYTF